This T cell receptor beta chain emerged from a study of siplizumab effects on memory and regulatory T cells. Notes on the study in general: Naive T cells were seemingly more diverse than memory cells, and major contributions to the alloresponse seemed to be made by them.

The trim removed 6 bases at V and 7 bases at J, leaving 14 bases unmatched. Germline CDR1 is KGHSH and CDR2 is LQKENI. The CDR3 runs 15 residues. Regarding this clone: Its antigen is unknown.

Some clones are missing from TCRdb's copy, which holds only in-frame ones; the method was immunoSEQ multiplex PCR. The sample consists of some 100,000 clones, 91% of them appearing once. The chain joins TRBV18 to TRBJ1-1; 7 nucleotides agree with TRBD1. This clonotype was obtained from a human donor in good health. Sequenced input: CD4+ T cells sorted from blood. CDR3 sequence reads: CASSPNSDRASEAFF. In DNA form, the CDR3 reads TGTGCCAGCTCGCCTAATAGCGACAGGGCTAGTGAAGCTTTCTTT. Full variable domain (rest looked up from reference TRBV18 and TRBJ1-1): NAGVMQNPRHLVRRRGQEARLRCSPMKGHSHVYWYRQLPEEGLKFMVYLQKENIIDESGMPKERFSAEFPKEGPSILRIQQVVRGDSAAYFCASSPNSDRASEAFFGQGTRLTVV.